The rows below give T cell receptor beta chains drawn from one sample of a study of T cell responses to AZD1222 COVID-19 vaccine. This table comes from immunoSEQ multiplex PCR, and its TCRdb copy is limited to in-frame clones, with some not included. Counted here are roughly 98,000 clones, around 94% occurring once; the ten biggest clones make up roughly 13%. Sequenced material: peripheral blood, taken on day 0 of AZD1222 vaccination. The origin of the receptors is an adult in good health. Both conserved end residues are trimmed from each CDR3. The D gene is left open where the match is weak.

J | D | V | CDR3
TRBJ2-7 | TRBD1 | TRBV28 | ASSGTGREYEQY
TRBJ2-7 | NA | TRBV11-2 | ASSSIQRVYEQY
TRBJ2-2 | NA | TRBV2 | ASSYRAKATGELF
TRBJ2-3 | TRBD2 | TRBV7-3 | ASSPGRKRELVTDTQY
TRBJ1-2 | NA | TRBV18 | ASSPRQENYGYT
TRBJ1-1 | NA | TRBV5-4 | ASSLDRDERTEAF
TRBJ1-2 | NA | TRBV5-1 | ASSFDRPNYGYT
TRBJ1-3 | TRBD1 | TRBV19 | ASNPRGPGNTIY
TRBJ1-2 | NA | TRBV19 | ASSLIGGNYGYT
TRBJ2-3 | TRBD1 | TRBV6-5 | ASSSGGYTTDTQY
TRBJ2-7 | TRBD2 | TRBV6-2/TRBV6-3 | ASSYSPAGVPYEQY
TRBJ1-6 | TRBD1 | TRBV10-3 | AISDTGTVNSPLH
TRBJ1-5 | TRBD1 | TRBV5-5 | ASSQDRVQPQH
TRBJ2-2 | TRBD2 | TRBV7-3 | ASSLLGLAGYTGELF
TRBJ1-1 | TRBD1 | TRBV10-3 | AISESRGMGYTEAF
TRBJ2-3 | TRBD1 | TRBV28 | ASSWDRGSTDTQY
TRBJ1-3 | NA | TRBV6-6 | ASSKKGNTIY
TRBJ2-2 | NA | TRBV7-2 | ASSPTRRNTGELF
TRBJ2-1 | NA | TRBV19 | ASSTGHYNEQF
TRBJ2-5 | TRBD2 | TRBV9 | ASSVRSGGAETQY
TRBJ2-2 | TRBD1 | TRBV24-1 | ATSALPRTGRNTGELF
TRBJ2-3 | TRBD1 | TRBV19 | ASTGTDRTDTQY
TRBJ1-1 | NA | TRBV30 | AWSPWTGMNTEAF
TRBJ1-2 | TRBD1 | TRBV28 | ASSHPQGDGYT
TRBJ1-4 | NA | TRBV6-1 | ASSEAPSSGSRPNEKLF
TRBJ2-1 | NA | TRBV11-3 | ASSPPGLGGYNEQF
TRBJ2-7 | NA | TRBV5-6 | ASSLLGGQGLAEQY
TRBJ2-7 | NA | TRBV7-8 | ASSLGVQGYEQY
TRBJ2-3 | NA | TRBV24-1 | ATSDYSKGSTDTQY
TRBJ1-2 | TRBD1 | TRBV27 | ASSIRTGGYGYT
TRBJ1-2 | NA | TRBV5-6 | ASSLEDNHYPGYT
TRBJ2-2 | TRBD2 | TRBV30 | AWDAWGGNTGELF
TRBJ1-1 | NA | TRBV6-1 | ASSETGQLNTEAF
TRBJ2-7 | NA | TRBV7-9 | ASSLVSGRWAEQY
TRBJ2-5 | TRBD2 | TRBV28 | ASSSGTSGFPGTQY
TRBJ1-2 | NA | TRBV7-9 | ASSSLGRGSPANYGYT
TRBJ2-5 | NA | TRBV19 | ASSIATSGGGETQY
TRBJ1-4 | NA | TRBV4-2 | ASSPAGGASGEKLF
TRBJ1-2 | TRBD1 | TRBV6-5 | ASRPGTDNYGYT
TRBJ2-7 | TRBD1 | TRBV29-1 | SAWDSSYEQY
TRBJ1-2 | NA | TRBV3-1/TRBV3-2 | ASSQRTAKDGYT
TRBJ1-5 | NA | TRBV6-2/TRBV6-3 | ASSYSAGRSFNQPQH